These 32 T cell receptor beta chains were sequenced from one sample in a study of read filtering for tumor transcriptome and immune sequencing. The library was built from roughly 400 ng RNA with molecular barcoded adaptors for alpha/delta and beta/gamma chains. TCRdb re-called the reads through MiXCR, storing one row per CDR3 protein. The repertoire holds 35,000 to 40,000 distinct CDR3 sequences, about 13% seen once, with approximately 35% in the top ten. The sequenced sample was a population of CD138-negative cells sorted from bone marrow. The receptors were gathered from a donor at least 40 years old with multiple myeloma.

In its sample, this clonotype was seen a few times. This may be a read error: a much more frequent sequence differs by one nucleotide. The chain's CDR3 is CASSYYANYEQFF. CDR3 nucleotides: TGTGCCAGCAGTTACTATGCTAATTATGAGCAGTTCTTC. V and J are TRBV6-6 and TRBJ2-1; no definite D call. Germline CDR1 MNHNY, CDR2 SVGAGI (reference sequence). V dropped 1 base and J dropped 8 bases, with 9 bases sitting between them. This CDR3 region has 13 residues.

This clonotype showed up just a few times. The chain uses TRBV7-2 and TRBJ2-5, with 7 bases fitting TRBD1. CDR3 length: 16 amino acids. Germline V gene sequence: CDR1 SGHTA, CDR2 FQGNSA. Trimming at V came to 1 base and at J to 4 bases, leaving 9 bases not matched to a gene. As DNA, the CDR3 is TGTGCCAGCAGCTTAGAGGCCAGGGGGTATAGAGAGACCCAGTACTTC. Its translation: CASSLEARGYRETQYF.

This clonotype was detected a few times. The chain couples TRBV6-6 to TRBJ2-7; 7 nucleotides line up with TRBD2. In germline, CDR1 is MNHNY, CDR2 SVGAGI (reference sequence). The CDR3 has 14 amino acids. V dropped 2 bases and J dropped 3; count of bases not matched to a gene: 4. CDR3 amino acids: CASSYGVAGYEQYF. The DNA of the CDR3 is TGTGCCAGCAGTTACGGAGTAGCGGGCTACGAGCAGTACTTC.

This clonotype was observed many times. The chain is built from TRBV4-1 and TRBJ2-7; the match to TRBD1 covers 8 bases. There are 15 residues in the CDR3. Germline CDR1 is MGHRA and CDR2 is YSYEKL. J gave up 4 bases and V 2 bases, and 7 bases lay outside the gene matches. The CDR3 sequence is CASSQPGTGYYEQYF. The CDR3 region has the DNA TGCGCCAGCAGCCAACCCGGGACAGGTTATTACGAGCAGTACTTC.

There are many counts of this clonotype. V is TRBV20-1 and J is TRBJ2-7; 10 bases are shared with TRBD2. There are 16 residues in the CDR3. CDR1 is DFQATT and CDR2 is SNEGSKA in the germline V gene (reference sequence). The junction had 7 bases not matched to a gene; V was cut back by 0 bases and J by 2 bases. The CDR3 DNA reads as TGCAGTGCTAGAGATCCTAGCGGGAGTTTCGCCTACGAGCAGTACTTC. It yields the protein CSARDPSGSFAYEQYF.

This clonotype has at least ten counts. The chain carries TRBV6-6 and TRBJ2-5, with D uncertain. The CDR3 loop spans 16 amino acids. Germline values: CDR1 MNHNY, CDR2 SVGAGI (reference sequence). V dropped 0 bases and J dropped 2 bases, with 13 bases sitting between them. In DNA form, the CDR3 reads TGTGCCAGCAGTTACTCTCAATTCGGCCAGCAAGAGACCCAGTACTTC. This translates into CASSYSQFGQQETQYF.

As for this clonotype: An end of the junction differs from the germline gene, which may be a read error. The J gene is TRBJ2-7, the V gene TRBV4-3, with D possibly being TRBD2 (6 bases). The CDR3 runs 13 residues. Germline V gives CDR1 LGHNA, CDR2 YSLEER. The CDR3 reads CAGSQVTTGEQYF. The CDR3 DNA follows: TGCGCCGGCAGCCAAGTAACTACGGGGGAGCAGTACTTT.

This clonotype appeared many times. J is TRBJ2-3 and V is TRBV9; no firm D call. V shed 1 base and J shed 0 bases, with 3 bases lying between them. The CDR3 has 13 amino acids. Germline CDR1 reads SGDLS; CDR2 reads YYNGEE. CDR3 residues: CASSVTSTDTQYF. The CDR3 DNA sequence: TGTGCCAGCAGCGTAACTAGCACAGATACGCAGTATTTT.

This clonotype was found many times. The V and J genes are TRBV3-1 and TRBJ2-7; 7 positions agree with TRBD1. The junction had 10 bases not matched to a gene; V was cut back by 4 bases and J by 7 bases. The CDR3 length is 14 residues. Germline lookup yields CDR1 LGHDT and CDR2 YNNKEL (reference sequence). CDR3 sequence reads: CASSPGKGAREQYF. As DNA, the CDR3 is TGTGCCAGCAGCCCTGGCAAGGGGGCCCGGGAGCAGTACTTC.

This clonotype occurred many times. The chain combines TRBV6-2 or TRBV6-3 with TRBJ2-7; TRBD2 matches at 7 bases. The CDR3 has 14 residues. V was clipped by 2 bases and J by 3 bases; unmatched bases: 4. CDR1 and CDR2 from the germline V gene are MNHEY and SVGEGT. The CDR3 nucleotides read TGTGCCAGCAGTTACCGGGGGGAAAACTACGAGCAGTACTTC. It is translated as CASSYRGENYEQYF.

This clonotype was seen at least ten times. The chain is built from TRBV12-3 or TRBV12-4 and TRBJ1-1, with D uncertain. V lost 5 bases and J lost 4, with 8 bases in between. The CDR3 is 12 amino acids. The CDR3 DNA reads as TGTGCCAGCAGTCTCTCAGGCACTGAAGCTTTCTTT. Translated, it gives CASSLSGTEAFF.

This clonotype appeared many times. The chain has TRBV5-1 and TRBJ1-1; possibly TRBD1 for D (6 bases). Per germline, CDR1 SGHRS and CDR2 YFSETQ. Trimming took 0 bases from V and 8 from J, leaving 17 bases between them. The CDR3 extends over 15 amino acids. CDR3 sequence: CASSLGPTSGTEAFF. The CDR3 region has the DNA TGCGCCAGCAGCTTGGGGCCCACCTCCGGGACAGAAGCTTTCTTT. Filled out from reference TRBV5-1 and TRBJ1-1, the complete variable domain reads KAGVTQTPRYLIKTRGQQVTLSCSPISGHRSVSWYQQTPGQGLQFLFEYFSETQRNKGNFPGRFSGRQFSNSRSEMNVSTLELGDSALYLCASSLGPTSGTEAFFGQGTRLTVV.

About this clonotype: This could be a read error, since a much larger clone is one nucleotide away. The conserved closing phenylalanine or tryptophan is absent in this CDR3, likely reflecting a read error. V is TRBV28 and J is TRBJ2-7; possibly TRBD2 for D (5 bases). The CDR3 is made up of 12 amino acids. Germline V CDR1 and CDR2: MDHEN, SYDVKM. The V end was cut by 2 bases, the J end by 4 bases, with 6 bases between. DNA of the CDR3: TGTGCCAGCAGTTTACCGGGGTACGAGCAGTACCTC. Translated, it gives CASSLPGYEQYL.

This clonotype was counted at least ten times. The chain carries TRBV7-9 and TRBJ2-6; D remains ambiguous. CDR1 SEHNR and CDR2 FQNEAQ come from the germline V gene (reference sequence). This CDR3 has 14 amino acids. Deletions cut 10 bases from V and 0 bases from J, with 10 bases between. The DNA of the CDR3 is TGTGCCAAAGAGACAAACTCTGGGGCCAACGTCCTGACTTTC. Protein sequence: CAKETNSGANVLTF. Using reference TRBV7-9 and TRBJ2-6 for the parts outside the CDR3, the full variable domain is DTGVSQNPRHKITKRGQNVTFRCDPISEHNRLYWYRQTLGQGPEFLTYFQNEAQLEKSRLLSDRFSAERPKGSFSTLEIQRTEQGDSAMYLCAKETNSGANVLTFGAGSRLTVL.

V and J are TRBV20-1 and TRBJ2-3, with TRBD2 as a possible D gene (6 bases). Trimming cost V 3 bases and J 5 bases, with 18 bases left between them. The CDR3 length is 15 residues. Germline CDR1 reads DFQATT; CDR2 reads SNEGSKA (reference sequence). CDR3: CSASPEEAGGDTQYF. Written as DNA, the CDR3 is TGCAGTGCTAGCCCGGAGGAGGCCGGGGGAGATACGCAGTATTTT.

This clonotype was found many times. The CDR3 sequence: CASSYTGTRGNTEAFF. The CDR3 nucleotides are TGTGCCAGCAGTTACACCGGGACCCGGGGGAACACTGAAGCTTTCTTT. The genes are TRBV6-5 and TRBJ1-1; TRBD1 might be the D (5 bases). This CDR3 has 16 residues. Looked up from germline, CDR1 is MNHEY and CDR2 is SVGAGI. Deletions cut 2 bases from V and 1 base from J, with 14 bases between.

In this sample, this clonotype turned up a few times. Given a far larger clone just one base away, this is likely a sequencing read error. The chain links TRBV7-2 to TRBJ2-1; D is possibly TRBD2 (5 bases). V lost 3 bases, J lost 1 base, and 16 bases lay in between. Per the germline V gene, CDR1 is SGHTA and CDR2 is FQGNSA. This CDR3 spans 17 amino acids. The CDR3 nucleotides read TGTGCCAGCAGCTTCCGCTCCCGCTCGGGGTCCTACAATGAGCAGTTCTTC. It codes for CASSFRSRSGSYNEQFF.

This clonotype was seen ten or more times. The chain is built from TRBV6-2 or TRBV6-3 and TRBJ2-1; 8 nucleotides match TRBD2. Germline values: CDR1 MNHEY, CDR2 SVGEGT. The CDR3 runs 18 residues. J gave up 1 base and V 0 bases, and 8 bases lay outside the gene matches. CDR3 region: CASSYSRPGLGSYNEQFF. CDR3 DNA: TGTGCCAGCAGTTACTCGCGGCCGGGACTAGGATCCTACAATGAGCAGTTCTTC.

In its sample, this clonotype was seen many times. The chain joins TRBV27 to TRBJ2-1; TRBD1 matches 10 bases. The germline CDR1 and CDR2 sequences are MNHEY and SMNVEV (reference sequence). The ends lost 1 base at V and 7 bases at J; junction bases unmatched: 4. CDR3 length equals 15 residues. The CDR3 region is CASSLYRQGANEQFF. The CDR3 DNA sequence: TGTGCCAGCAGTTTATATCGACAGGGGGCTAATGAGCAGTTCTTC.

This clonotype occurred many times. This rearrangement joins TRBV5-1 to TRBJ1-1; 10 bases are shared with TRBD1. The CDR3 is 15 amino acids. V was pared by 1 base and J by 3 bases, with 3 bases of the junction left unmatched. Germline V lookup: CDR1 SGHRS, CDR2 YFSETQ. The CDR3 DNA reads TGCGCCAGCAGCTTGTCGGGACAGGGGTACACTGAAGCTTTCTTT. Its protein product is CASSLSGQGYTEAFF.

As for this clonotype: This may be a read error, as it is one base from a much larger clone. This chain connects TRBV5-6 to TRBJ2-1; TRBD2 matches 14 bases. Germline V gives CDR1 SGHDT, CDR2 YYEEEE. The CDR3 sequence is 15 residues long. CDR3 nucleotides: TGTGCCAGCAGCATCGGACTAGCGGGAGGTAATGGGCAGTTCTTC. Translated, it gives CASSIGLAGGNGQFF.

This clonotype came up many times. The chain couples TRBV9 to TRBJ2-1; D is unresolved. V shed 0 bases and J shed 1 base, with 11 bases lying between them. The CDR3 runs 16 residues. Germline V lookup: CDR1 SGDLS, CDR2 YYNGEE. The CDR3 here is CASSVGVGGSYNEQFF. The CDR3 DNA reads TGTGCCAGCAGCGTAGGGGTGGGCGGTTCCTACAATGAGCAGTTCTTC.

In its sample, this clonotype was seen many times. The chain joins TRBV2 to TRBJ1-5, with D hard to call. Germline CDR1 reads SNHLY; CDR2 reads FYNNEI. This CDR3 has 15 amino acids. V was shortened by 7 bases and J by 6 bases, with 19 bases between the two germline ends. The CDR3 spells CASKGSFRSGQPQHF. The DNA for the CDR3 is TGTGCCAGCAAGGGCAGCTTTAGGTCGGGTCAGCCCCAGCATTTT.

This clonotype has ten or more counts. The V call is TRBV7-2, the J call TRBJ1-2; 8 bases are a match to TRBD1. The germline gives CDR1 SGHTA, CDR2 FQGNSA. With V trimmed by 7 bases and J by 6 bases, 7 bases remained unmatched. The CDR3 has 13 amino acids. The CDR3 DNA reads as TGTGCCAGCACCCCGGACAGGGAGGATGGCTACACCTTC. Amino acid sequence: CASTPDREDGYTF.

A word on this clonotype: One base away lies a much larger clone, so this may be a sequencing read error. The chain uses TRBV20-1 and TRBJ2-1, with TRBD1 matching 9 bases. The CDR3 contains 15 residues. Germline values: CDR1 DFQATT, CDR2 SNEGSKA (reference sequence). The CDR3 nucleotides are TGCAGTGTTGTGACAGGGGGTAAATCCTGCAATGAGCAGTTCTTC. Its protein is CSVVTGGKSCNEQFF.

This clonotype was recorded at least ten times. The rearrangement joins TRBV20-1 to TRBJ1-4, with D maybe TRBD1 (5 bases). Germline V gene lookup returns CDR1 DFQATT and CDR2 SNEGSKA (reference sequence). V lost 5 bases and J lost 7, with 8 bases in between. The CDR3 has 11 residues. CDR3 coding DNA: TGCAGTGCTCGGCAGGGTGAAAAACTGTTTTTT. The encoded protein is CSARQGEKLFF.

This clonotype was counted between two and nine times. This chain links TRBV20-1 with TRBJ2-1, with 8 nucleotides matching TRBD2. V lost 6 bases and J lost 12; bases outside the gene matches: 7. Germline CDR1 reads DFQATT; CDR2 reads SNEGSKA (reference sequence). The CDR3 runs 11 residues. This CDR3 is CSARGGHGQFF. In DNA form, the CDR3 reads TGCAGTGCCCGGGGGGGTCATGGGCAGTTCTTC.

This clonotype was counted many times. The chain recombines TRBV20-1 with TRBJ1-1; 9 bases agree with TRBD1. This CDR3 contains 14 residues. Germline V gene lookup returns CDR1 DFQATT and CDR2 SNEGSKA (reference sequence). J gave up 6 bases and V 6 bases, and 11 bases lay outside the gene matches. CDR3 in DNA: TGCAGTGCAAAAGTGGGGACAGGGTTTTCTGAAGCTTTCTTT. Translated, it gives CSAKVGTGFSEAFF.

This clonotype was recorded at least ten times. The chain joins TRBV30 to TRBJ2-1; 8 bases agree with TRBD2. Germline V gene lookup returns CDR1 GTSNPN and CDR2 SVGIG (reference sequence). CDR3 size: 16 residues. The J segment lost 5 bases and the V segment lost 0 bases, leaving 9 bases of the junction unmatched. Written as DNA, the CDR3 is TGTGCCTGGAGTGTACCCCCCGGGACTAGGAACAATGAGCAGTTCTTC. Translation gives CAWSVPPGTRNNEQFF.

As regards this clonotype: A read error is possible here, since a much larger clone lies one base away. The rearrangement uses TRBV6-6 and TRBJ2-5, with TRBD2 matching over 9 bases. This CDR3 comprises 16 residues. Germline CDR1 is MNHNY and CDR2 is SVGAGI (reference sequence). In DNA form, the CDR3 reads TGTGCCAGCAGTTCTCTTGGCGGGAGGGCCGGAGAGTCCCAGTACTTC. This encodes CASSSLGGRAGESQYF.

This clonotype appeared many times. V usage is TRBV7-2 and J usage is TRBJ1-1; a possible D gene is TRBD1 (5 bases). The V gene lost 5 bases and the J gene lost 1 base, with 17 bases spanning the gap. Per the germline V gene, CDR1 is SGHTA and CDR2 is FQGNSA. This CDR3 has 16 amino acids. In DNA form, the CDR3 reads TGTGCCAGCAGCACTGGGTGGGGCAGAGAGAACACTGAAGCTTTCTTT. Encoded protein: CASSTGWGRENTEAFF.

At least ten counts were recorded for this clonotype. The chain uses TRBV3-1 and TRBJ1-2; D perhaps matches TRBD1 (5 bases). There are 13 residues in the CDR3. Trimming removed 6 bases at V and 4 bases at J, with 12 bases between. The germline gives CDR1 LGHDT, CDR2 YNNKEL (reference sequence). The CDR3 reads CASRLRDGYGYTF. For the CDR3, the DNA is TGTGCCAGCAGACTCAGGGACGGCTATGGCTACACCTTC.